The rows below give T cell receptor beta chains drawn from one sample of a study of beta chain features in type 1 diabetes. The method was immunoSEQ multiplex PCR; TCRdb's version includes in-frame clones alone and lacks a portion of them. The sample lists fewer than 900,000 clones; 15% to 20% were seen once. The source material was naive CD4+ T cells from blood. The receptors stem from a woman aged 18-29 years in good health. Each CDR3 is given without its conserved first and last residue. The order of the fields is J gene, V gene, CDR3 protein.

J: TRBJ2-1; V: TRBV18; CDR3: ASSLMRPGTGVYNEQF
J: TRBJ2-3; V: TRBV20-1; CDR3: SARVTDTQY
J: TRBJ1-4; V: TRBV4-3; CDR3: ASSQGGGIEKLF
J: TRBJ2-3; V: TRBV10-3; CDR3: AISGAPGGDTQY
J: TRBJ1-2; V: TRBV4-3; CDR3: ASSQVTRDYGYT
J: TRBJ2-1; V: TRBV6-5; CDR3: ASSYVKATGRF
J: TRBJ2-5; V: TRBV11-2; CDR3: ASSLEVPVGTQY
J: TRBJ2-2; V: TRBV9; CDR3: ASSVVGVNTGELF
J: TRBJ2-1; V: TRBV5-4; CDR3: ASSLAYSYNEQF
J: TRBJ1-1; V: TRBV29-1; CDR3: STRSSNTEAF
J: TRBJ2-1; V: TRBV11-2; CDR3: ASSLEVRSSYNEQF